This TCR beta chain is from a study of control samples from healthy donors and cancer patients. This table comes from immunoSEQ multiplex PCR, and its TCRdb copy is limited to in-frame clones, with some not included. The sample consists of 150,000 or so clones, under 95% of them appearing once. The sequenced sample was blood. This clonotype was obtained from a man aged 18-30 years in good health.

The CDR3 DNA reads as TGCGCCAGCGCCCTAGATGGGGCGTTCGGCTACGAGCAGTACTTC. This encodes CASALDGAFGYEQYF. The rearrangement uses TRBV5-1 and TRBJ2-7, with D maybe TRBD1 (5 bases). The CDR3 has 15 residues. The germline V gene encodes CDR1 SGHRS and CDR2 YFSETQ. V was shortened by 7 bases and J by 3 bases, with 20 bases between the two germline ends.